The 12 T cell receptor beta chains below come from one sample, sequenced in a study of blood T cell repertoires in COVID-19. Only in-frame clones appear in the TCRdb table, and some are missing; sequencing was by immunoSEQ multiplex PCR. Among around 220,000 clones listed, almost 90% were seen once. Sequencing input: PBMCs or T cells enriched from blood (not recorded which). These receptors came from a man aged 25 to 45 who had been exposed to COVID-19.

This sequence joins TRBV7-6 and TRBJ2-7, with D maybe TRBD2 (6 bases). V shed 5 bases and J shed 2 bases, with 37 bases lying between them. CDR1 is SGHVS and CDR2 is FNYEAQ in the germline V gene. This CDR3 comprises 22 residues. This CDR3 reads CASSPLAGTGVLGSDSTYEQYF. As DNA, the CDR3 is TGTGCCAGCAGCCCCCTTGCGGGGACGGGAGTTCTGGGCTCAGATAGTACCTACGAGCAGTACTTC. The full variable domain, rest sourced from reference TRBV7-6 and TRBJ2-7, is GAGVSQSPRYKVTKRGQDVALRCDPISGHVSLYWYRQALGQGPEFLTYFNYEAQQDKSGLPNDRFSAERPEGSISTLTIQRTEQRDSAMYRCASSPLAGTGVLGSDSTYEQYFGPGTRLTVT.

The chain links TRBV29-1 to TRBJ1-1; D unclear. The CDR3 spans 13 residues. V lost 4 bases to trimming and J lost 1 base, with 10 bases between them. In germline, CDR1 is SQVTM, CDR2 ANQGSEA. The CDR3 region is CSVGQVQNTEAFF. CDR3 bases: TGCAGCGTTGGGCAGGTCCAGAACACTGAAGCTTTCTTT.

The table lists this clone with many counts. This chain connects TRBV27 to TRBJ2-2; tentatively, D is TRBD2 (6 bases). V lost 2 bases to trimming and J lost 8 bases, with 12 bases between them. The CDR3 has 14 residues. Per the germline V gene, CDR1 is MNHEY and CDR2 is SMNVEV (reference sequence). CDR3 nucleotide sequence: TGTGCCAGCAGTTTAAAGGGAGGCAGAGGGGAGCTGTTTTTT. As protein: CASSLKGGRGELFF.

The chain couples TRBV7-9 to TRBJ2-3; TRBD1 matches at 9 bases. The CDR3 consists of 16 residues. Germline loops: CDR1 SEHNR, CDR2 FQNEAQ (reference sequence). With V trimmed by 6 bases and J by 6 bases, 13 bases remained unmatched. The DNA for the CDR3 is TGTGCCAGCAGTTCGACAGGGGGTTGGGAAAGGGATACGCAGTATTTT. Its protein product is CASSSTGGWERDTQYF.

The chain carries TRBV5-4 and TRBJ2-1, with 8 bases fitting TRBD2. V lost 5 bases, J lost 2 bases, and 6 bases stayed unmatched. CDR1 is SGHNT, CDR2 YYREEE, per germline (reference sequence). CDR3 length equals 15 residues. The CDR3, as DNA: TGTGCCAGCAGGTCGGGGGGGGTGACCTACAATGAGCAGTTCTTC. It specifies CASRSGGVTYNEQFF.

The rearrangement links TRBV4-1 to TRBJ1-2; 8 nucleotides line up with TRBD1. V trimming: 5 bases; J trimming: 4 bases; junction bases outside the gene matches: 12. The CDR3 extends over 16 amino acids. Germline CDR1 and CDR2: MGHRA and YSYEKL. CDR3: CASSSFLGQGSYGYTF. CDR3 nucleotide sequence: TGCGCCAGCAGCTCGTTCTTAGGACAGGGCAGCTATGGCTACACCTTC.

The rearrangement uses TRBV6-4 and TRBJ1-6; D remains unclear. The V gene lost 0 bases and the J gene lost 14 bases, with 14 bases spanning the gap. The germline gives CDR1 MRHNA, CDR2 SNTAGT. The length of the CDR3 is 14 residues. DNA for the CDR3: TGTGCCAGCAGTGACTCGTTCCGGGATGCCACCCTCCACTTT. Translating it yields CASSDSFRDATLHF.

V usage is TRBV7-9 and J usage is TRBJ2-7, with D possibly being TRBD2 (7 bases). Trimming took 5 bases from V and 4 from J, leaving 21 bases between them. Germline values: CDR1 SEHNR, CDR2 FQNEAQ (reference sequence). The CDR3 is made up of 16 amino acids. Here the CDR3 DNA reads TGTGCCAGCAGCCAACGGGGGGCCCTCGGGGCTTACGAGCAGTACTTC. Translation gives CASSQRGALGAYEQYF.

The chain recombines TRBV5-1 with TRBJ1-2, with D possibly matching TRBD1 (6 bases). This CDR3 has 14 amino acids. V lost 1 base, J lost 3 bases, and 10 bases lay in between. Germline CDR1 is SGHRS and CDR2 is YFSETQ. The CDR3 reads CASSLLGGDYGYTF. The CDR3 DNA sequence: TGCGCCAGCAGCTTGCTTGGGGGCGACTATGGCTACACCTTC.

The V and J genes are TRBV5-1 and TRBJ1-2; TRBD1 matches at 10 bases. CDR3 length: 16 residues. Germline values: CDR1 SGHRS, CDR2 YFSETQ. V dropped 4 bases and J dropped 4; count of bases not matched to a gene: 10. In nucleotides, the CDR3 is TGCGCCAGCAGCGTAGAGACAGGGGGCTACGGCTATGGCTACACCTTC. This gives the protein CASSVETGGYGYGYTF.

The chain combines TRBV3-1 (or the pseudogene TRBV3-2) with TRBJ2-3; 12 nucleotides agree with TRBD2. The trim removed 0 bases at V and 3 bases at J, leaving 4 bases unmatched. Germline CDR1 LGHDT, CDR2 YNNKEL (reference sequence). The CDR3 spans 17 residues. CDR3 DNA sequence: TGTGCCAGCAGCCAAGATTTGACTAGCGGGGGAACAGATACGCAGTATTTT. The encoded protein is CASSQDLTSGGTDTQYF.

This chain's CDR3 is CASSLGDYYGYTF. CDR3 DNA: TGTGCCAGCAGCTTAGGGGACTACTATGGCTACACCTTC. This chain links TRBV11-2 with TRBJ1-2; TRBD1 might be the D (5 bases). CDR3 length equals 13 residues. Germline V gives CDR1 SGHAT, CDR2 FQNNGV. The ends were cut back, 1 base at V and 3 bases at J, with 6 bases in the middle.